This T cell receptor (beta chain) was recovered during a study of blood T cell repertoires in COVID-19. Study summary: Sample material is recorded as cDNA or gDNA derived from T cells, B-cell-depleted T cells, or PBMCs.

Germline V gene lookup returns CDR1 SGDLS and CDR2 YYNGEE. V gave up 2 bases and J gave up 2 bases, with 10 bases separating them. There are 14 residues in the CDR3. The assay was immunoSEQ multiplex PCR, and TCRdb's table has in-frame clones only and misses some. Of approximately 100,000 clones in the sample, under 85% are singletons; the top ten hold around 12%. Sequences were obtained from peripheral blood. This receptor was obtained from a human donor in a cohort sampled during active COVID-19. The V call is TRBV9, the J call TRBJ1-2, with D possibly TRBD1 on 5 matching bases. DNA of the CDR3: TGTGCCAGCAGCGTCACAGGCTCCAACTATGGCTACACCTTC. Translation gives CASSVTGSNYGYTF.